This T cell receptor (beta chain) was documented in a study of T cell clonotyping in hematopoietic cell transplantation. The data were produced by immunoSEQ multiplex PCR, yet TCRdb's version contains in-frame clones alone and is incomplete. Of approximately 28,000 clones listed, approximately 82% are singletons. Time point defined: recipient sample about 28 days before transplant, after cytoreduction. Germline V gene lookup returns CDR1 SGHRS and CDR2 YFSETQ. This CDR3 spans 14 amino acids. Unmatched junction bases numbered 6, after V lost 1 base and J lost 7 bases. The source is a woman aged 55-70 years with acute myeloid leukemia. Some clones in this sample may be carry-over from other donors' samples. Sequenced material: peripheral blood mononuclear cells, taken before stem cell transplant. The V gene is TRBV5-1, the J gene TRBJ2-5; 8 bases map to TRBD2. CDR3 sequence (DNA): TGCGCCAGCAGCTTGAGTACCGGGGGGGGGACCCAGTACTTC. As protein: CASSLSTGGGTQYF.